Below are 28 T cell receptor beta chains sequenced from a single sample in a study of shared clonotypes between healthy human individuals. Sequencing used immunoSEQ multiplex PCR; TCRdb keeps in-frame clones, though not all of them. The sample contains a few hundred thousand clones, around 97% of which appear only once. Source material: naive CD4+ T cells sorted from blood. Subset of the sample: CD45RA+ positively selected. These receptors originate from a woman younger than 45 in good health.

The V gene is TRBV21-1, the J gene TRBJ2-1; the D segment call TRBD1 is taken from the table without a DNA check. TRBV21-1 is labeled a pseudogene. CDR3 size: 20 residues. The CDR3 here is CASSKVPDEQGLGSYNEQFF. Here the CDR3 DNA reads TGTGCCAGCAGCAAAGTCCCAGACGAACAGGGCCTGGGCTCCTACAATGAGCAGTTCTTC.

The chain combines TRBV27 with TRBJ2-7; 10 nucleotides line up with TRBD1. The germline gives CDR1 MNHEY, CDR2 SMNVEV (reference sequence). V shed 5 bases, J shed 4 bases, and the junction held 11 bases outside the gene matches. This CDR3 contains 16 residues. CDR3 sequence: CASSPRPTGGWYEQYF. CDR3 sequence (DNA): TGTGCCAGCAGTCCGCGTCCGACAGGGGGCTGGTACGAGCAGTACTTC.

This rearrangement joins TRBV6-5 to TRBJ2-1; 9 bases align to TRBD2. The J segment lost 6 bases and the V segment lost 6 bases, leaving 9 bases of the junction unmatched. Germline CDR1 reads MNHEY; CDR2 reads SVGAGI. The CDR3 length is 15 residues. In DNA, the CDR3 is TGTGCCAGCAGACAAATAGCGGGAGCCGTCAATGAGCAGTTCTTC. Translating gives CASRQIAGAVNEQFF.

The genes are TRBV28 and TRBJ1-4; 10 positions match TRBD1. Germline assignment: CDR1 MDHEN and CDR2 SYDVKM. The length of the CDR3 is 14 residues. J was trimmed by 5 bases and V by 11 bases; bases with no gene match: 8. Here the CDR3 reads CAVRRTGGNEKLFF. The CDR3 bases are TGTGCCGTCAGGAGGACAGGGGGAAATGAAAAACTGTTTTTT.

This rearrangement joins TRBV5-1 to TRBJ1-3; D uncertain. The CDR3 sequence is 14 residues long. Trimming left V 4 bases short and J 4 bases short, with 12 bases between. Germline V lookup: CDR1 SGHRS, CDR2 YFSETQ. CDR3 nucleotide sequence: TGCGCCAGCAGCAGACCAGAATCGGGAAACACCATATATTTT. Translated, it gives CASSRPESGNTIYF.

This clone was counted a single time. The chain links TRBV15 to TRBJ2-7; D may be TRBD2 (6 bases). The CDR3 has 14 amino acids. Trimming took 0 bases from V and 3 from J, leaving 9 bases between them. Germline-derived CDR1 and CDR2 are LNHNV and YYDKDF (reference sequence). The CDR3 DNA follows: TGTGCCACCAGCAGAGATGGGACTGGCTACGAGCAGTACTTC. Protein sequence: CATSRDGTGYEQYF.

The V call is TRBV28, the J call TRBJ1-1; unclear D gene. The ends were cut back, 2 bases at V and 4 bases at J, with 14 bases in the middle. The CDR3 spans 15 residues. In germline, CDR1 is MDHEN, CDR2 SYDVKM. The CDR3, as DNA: TGTGCCAGCAGTTTAGCGCCGGGAATTGGCACTGAAGCTTTCTTT. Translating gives CASSLAPGIGTEAFF.

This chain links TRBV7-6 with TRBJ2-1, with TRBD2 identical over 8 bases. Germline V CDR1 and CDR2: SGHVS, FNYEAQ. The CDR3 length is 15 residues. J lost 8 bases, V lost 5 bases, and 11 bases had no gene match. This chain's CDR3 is CASSPGLAGSYEQFF. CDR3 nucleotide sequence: TGTGCCAGCAGCCCCGGACTAGCAGGGTCCTATGAGCAGTTCTTC.

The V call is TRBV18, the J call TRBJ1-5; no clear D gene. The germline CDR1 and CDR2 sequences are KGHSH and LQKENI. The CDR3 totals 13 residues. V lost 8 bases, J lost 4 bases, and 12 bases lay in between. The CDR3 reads CASRATENQPQHF. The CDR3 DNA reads TGTGCCAGCCGAGCGACGGAGAATCAGCCCCAGCATTTT.

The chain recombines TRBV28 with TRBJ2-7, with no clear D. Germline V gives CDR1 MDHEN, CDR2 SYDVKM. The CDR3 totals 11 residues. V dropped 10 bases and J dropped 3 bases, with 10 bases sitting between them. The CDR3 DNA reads TGTGCCACCCGAGATGACTACGAGCAGTACTTC. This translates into CATRDDYEQYF.

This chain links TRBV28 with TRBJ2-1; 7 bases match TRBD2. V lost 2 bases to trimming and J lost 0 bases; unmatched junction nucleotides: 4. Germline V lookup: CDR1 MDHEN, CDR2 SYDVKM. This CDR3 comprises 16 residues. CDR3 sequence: CASSLLGGSSYNEQFF. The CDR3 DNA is TGTGCCAGCAGTTTACTCGGGGGGAGCTCCTACAATGAGCAGTTCTTC.

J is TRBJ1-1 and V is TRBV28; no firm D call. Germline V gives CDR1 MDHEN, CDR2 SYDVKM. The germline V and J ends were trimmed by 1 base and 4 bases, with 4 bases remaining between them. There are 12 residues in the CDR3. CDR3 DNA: TGTGCCAGCAGTTTATTCCCCACTGAAGCTTTCTTT. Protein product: CASSLFPTEAFF. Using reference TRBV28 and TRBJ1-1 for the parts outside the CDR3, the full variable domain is DVKVTQSSRYLVKRTGEKVFLECVQDMDHENMFWYRQDPGLGLRLIYFSYDVKMKEKGDIPEGYSVSREKKERFSLILESASTNQTSMYLCASSLFPTEAFFGQGTRLTVV.

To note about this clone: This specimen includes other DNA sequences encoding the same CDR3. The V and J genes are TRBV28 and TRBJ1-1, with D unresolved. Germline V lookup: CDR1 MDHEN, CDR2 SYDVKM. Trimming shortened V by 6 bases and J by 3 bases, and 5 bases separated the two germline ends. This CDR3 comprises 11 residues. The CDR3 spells CASSSYTEAFF. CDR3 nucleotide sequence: TGTGCCAGCAGCTCATACACTGAAGCTTTCTTT.

CDR3 amino acids: CASSLGTESYEQYF. The CDR3 coding sequence is TGTGCCAGCAGCTTAGGGACGGAATCCTACGAGCAGTACTTC. The chain has TRBV7-7 and TRBJ2-7; D is undetermined. V was cut by 1 base and J by 1 base, with 8 bases left in between. Germline-derived CDR1 and CDR2 are SSHAT and FNYEAQ (reference sequence). This CDR3 contains 14 residues.

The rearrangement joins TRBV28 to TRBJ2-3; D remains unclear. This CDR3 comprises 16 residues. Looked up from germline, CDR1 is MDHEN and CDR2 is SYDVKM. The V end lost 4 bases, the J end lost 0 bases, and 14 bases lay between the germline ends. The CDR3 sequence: CASSSSHGPSTDTQYF. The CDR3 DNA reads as TGTGCCAGCAGTTCTTCCCATGGCCCGAGCACAGATACGCAGTATTTT.

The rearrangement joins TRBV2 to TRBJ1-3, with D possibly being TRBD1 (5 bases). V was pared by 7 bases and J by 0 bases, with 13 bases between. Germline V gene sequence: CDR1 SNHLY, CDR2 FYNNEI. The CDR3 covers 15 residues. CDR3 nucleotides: TGTGCCAGCATCCGAGGACACCTCTCTGGAAACACCATATATTTT. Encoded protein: CASIRGHLSGNTIYF.

CDR3 in amino acids: CASSLFRVRNTEAFF. CDR3 nucleotides: TGCGCCAGCAGCTTGTTCAGGGTAAGAAACACTGAAGCTTTCTTT. The genes are TRBV5-1 and TRBJ1-1, with D maybe TRBD1 (5 bases). The CDR3 spans 15 residues. CDR1 is SGHRS, CDR2 YFSETQ, per germline. V was shortened by 1 base and J by 2 bases, with 12 bases between the two germline ends.

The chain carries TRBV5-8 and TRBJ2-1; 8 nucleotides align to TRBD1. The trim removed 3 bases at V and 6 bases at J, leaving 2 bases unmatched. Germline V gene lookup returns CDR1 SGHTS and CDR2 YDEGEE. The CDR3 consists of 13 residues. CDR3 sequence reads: CASSSRGPNEQFF. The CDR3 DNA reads TGTGCCAGCAGCTCCAGGGGGCCCAATGAGCAGTTCTTC. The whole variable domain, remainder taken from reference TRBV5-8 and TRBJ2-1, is EAGVTQSPTHLIKTRGQQATLRCSPISGHTSVYWYQQALGLGLQFLLWYDEGEERNRGNFPPRFSGRQFPNYSSELNVNALELEDSALYLCASSSRGPNEQFFGPGTRLTVL.

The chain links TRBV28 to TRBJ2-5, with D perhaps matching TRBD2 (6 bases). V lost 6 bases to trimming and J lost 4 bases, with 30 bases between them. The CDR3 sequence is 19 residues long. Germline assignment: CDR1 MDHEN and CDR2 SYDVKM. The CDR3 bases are TGTGCCAGCAGCTCCCGGTCAGGGCGACGAAGCGGGTCGGGAGAGACCCAGTACTTC. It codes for CASSSRSGRRSGSGETQYF. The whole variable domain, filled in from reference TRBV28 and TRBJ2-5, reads DVKVTQSSRYLVKRTGEKVFLECVQDMDHENMFWYRQDPGLGLRLIYFSYDVKMKEKGDIPEGYSVSREKKERFSLILESASTNQTSMYLCASSSRSGRRSGSGETQYFGPGTRLLVL.

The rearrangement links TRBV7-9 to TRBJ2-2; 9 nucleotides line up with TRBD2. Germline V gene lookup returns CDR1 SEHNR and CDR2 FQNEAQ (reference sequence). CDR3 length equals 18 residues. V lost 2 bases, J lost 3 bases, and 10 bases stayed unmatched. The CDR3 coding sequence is TGTGCCAGCAGCTTATCCCTGAAGCGGGAGGATCACACCGGGGAGCTGTTTTTT. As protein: CASSLSLKREDHTGELFF.

The CDR3 DNA reads TGTGCCAGCAGCCCGACTAGCGGACAAGAGACCCAGTACTTC. It translates to CASSPTSGQETQYF. The rearrangement links TRBV27 to TRBJ2-5; 9 positions agree with TRBD2. The CDR3 length is 14 residues. The germline gives CDR1 MNHEY, CDR2 SMNVEV (reference sequence). The J segment lost 2 bases and the V segment lost 6 bases, leaving 4 bases of the junction unmatched.

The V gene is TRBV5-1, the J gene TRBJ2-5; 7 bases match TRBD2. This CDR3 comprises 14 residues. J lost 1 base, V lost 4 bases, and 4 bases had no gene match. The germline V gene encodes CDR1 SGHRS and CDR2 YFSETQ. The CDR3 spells CASSRTSVQETQYF. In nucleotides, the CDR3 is TGCGCCAGCAGCCGCACTAGCGTCCAAGAGACCCAGTACTTC.

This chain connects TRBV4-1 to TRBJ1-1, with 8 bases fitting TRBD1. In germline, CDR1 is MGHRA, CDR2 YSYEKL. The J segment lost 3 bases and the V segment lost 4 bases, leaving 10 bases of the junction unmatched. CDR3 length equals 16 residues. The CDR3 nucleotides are TGCGCCAGCAGCCCGTCGCCAGGGGGCGCGGACACTGAAGCTTTCTTT. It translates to CASSPSPGGADTEAFF.

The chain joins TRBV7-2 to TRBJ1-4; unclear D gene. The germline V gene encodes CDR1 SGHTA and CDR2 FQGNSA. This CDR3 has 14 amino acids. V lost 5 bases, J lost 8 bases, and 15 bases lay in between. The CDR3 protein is CASSPEARREKLFF. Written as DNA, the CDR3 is TGTGCCAGCAGCCCCGAGGCGCGGCGCGAAAAACTGTTTTTT.

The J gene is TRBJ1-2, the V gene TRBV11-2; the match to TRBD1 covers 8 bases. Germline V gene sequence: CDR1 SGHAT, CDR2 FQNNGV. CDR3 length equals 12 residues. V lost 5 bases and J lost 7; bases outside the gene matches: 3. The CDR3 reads CASSRTGTGYTF. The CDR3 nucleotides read TGTGCCAGCAGCCGGACAGGGACTGGCTACACCTTC.

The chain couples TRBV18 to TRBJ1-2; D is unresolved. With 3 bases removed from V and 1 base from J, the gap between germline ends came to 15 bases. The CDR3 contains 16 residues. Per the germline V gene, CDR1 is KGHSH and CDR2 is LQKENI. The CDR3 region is CASSPNGRHRNYGYTF. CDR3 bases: TGTGCCAGCTCACCGAATGGGAGACACCGTAACTATGGCTACACCTTC.

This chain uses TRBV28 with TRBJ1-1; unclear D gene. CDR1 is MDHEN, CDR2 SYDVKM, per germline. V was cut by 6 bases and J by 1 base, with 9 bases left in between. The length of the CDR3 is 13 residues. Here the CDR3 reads CASRATANTEAFF. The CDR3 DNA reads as TGTGCCAGCAGAGCAACAGCGAACACTGAAGCTTTCTTT.

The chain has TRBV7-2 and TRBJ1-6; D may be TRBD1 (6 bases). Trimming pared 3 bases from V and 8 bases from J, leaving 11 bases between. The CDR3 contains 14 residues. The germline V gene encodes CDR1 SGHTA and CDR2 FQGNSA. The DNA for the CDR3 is TGTGCCAGCAGCTTTACCTCAGGGGATTCACCCCTCCACTTT. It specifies CASSFTSGDSPLHF.